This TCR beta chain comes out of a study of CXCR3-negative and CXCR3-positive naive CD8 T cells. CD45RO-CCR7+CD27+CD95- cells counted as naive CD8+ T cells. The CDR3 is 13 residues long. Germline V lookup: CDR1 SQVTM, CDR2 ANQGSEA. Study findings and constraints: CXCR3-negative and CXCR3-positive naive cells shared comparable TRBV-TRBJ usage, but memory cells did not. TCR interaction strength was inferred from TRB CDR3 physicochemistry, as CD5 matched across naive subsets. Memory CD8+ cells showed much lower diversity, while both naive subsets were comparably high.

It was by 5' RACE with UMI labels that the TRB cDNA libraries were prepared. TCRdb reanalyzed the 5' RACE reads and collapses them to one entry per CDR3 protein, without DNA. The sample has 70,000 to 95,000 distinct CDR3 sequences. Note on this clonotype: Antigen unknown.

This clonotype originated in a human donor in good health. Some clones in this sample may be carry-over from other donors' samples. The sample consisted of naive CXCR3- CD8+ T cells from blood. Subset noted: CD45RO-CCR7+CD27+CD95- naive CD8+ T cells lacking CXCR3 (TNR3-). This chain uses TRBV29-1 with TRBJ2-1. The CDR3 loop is CSVVAWAYNEQFF.